These 31 T cell receptor beta chains originate from one sample sequenced in a study of glioma-infiltrating T cells. Amplification of TCR alpha and beta CDR3 regions from RNA used iRepertoire nested multiplex PCR. TCRdb re-analysed the multiplex PCR reads in MiXCR, keeping a single row per CDR3 protein. This sample has about 180,000 distinct CDR3 sequences, with approximately 40% found just once. The sample consisted of glioma tissue, nonneoplastic brain tissue, or PBMCs (not recorded which). The receptor set was obtained from a human donor with low-grade glioma or glioblastoma, undergoing nonglioma brain surgery, or in good health (not recorded which).

This clonotype was seen at least ten times. The chain has TRBV19 and TRBJ1-1, with D unclear. Trimming removed 6 bases at V and 3 bases at J, with 11 bases between. Germline CDR1 reads LNHDA; CDR2 reads SQIVND (reference sequence). The CDR3 contains 13 residues. This CDR3 is CASRLHGHTEAFF. CDR3 DNA sequence: TGTGCCAGTAGATTACACGGACACACTGAAGCTTTCTTT.

At least ten counts were recorded for this clonotype. V gene TRBV4-1 combines with J gene TRBJ2-1, with 9 bases identical to TRBD2. V lost 0 bases, J lost 0 bases, and 3 bases stayed unmatched. Germline V lookup: CDR1 MGHRA, CDR2 YSYEKL. The CDR3 totals 17 residues. CDR3 DNA sequence: TGCGCCAGCAGCCAAGAGACTAGCGGAATCTCCTACAATGAGCAGTTCTTC. Its translation is CASSQETSGISYNEQFF.

The gene calls are TRBV30 and TRBJ1-3, with unresolved D. Trimming pared 5 bases from V and 1 base from J, leaving 15 bases between. CDR1 GTSNPN and CDR2 SVGIG come from the germline V gene (reference sequence). This CDR3 contains 15 residues. The CDR3 region is CAWLGDGYSGNTIYF. CDR3 coding DNA: TGTGCCTGGTTGGGAGACGGCTATTCTGGAAACACCATATATTTT.

On this clonotype itself: Since a much larger clone is just one base distant, this may be a read error. The rearrangement uses TRBV7-2 and TRBJ2-1; D may be TRBD1 or TRBD2 (5 bases each). The CDR3 sequence is 15 residues long. V was cut by 4 bases and J by 2 bases, with 12 bases left in between. CDR1 is SGHTA, CDR2 FQGNSA, per germline. CDR3 in amino acids: CASSSRDPTYNEQFF. In DNA form, the CDR3 reads TGTGCCAGCAGCTCCCGGGACCCCACCTACAATGAGCAGTTCTTC.

A note on this clonotype: Since a much larger clone is just one base distant, this may be a read error. This chain joins TRBV5-1 and TRBJ1-5; D not certain. This CDR3 region has 13 residues. The germline CDR1 and CDR2 sequences are SGHRS and YFSETQ. Trimming pared 6 bases from V and 3 bases from J, leaving 10 bases between. CDR3 nucleotides: TGCGCCAGCAACTACGGATACAATCAGCCCCAGCATTTT. This codes for CASNYGYNQPQHF.

Details on this clonotype: A read error may explain this, as a much larger clone is one base away. The rearrangement joins TRBV18 to TRBJ2-1; perhaps TRBD1 as D (6 bases). Germline V lookup: CDR1 KGHSH, CDR2 LQKENI. This CDR3 has 16 residues. V shed 4 bases and J shed 6 bases, with 19 bases lying between them. In DNA form, the CDR3 reads TGTGCCAGCTCACGCGACAGGCCTCCCTTGGGCAATGAGCAGTTCTTC. Amino acid sequence: CASSRDRPPLGNEQFF.

Concerning this clonotype: Relative to the germline gene, one junction end is altered; a read error may explain this. This sequence joins TRBV19 and TRBJ2-1; the D is unclear. The CDR3 loop spans 15 amino acids. Looked up from germline, CDR1 is LNHDA and CDR2 is SQIVND (reference sequence). DNA of the CDR3: TGTGCCAGTAGTATTGCGTGGAGCTCCTACAATGAGAAGTTCTTC. The encoded protein is CASSIAWSSYNEKFF. Filled out from reference TRBV19 and TRBJ2-1, the complete variable domain reads DGGITQSPKYLFRKEGQNVTLSCEQNLNHDAMYWYRQDPGQGLRLIYYSQIVNDFQKGDIAEGYSVSREKKESFPLTVTSAQKNPTAFYLCASSIAWSSYNEKFFGPGTRLTVL.

Remarks on this clonotype: Possible read error: a much larger clone is one base away. V gene TRBV7-6 combines with J gene TRBJ1-6; possible D gene TRBD1, 6 bases. Looked up from germline, CDR1 is SGHVS and CDR2 is FNYEAQ. This CDR3 spans 14 amino acids. The DNA of the CDR3 is TGTGCCAGAAGCTTAAGGACAGAGAATTCACCCCTCCACTTT. It translates to CARSLRTENSPLHF.

Worth noting for this clonotype: A read error may be the cause here, since a much bigger clone is one base away. This chain uses TRBV18 with TRBJ2-3; D is unresolved. This CDR3 spans 14 amino acids. CDR1 and CDR2 from the germline V gene are KGHSH and LQKENI. CDR3 in DNA: TGTTCCAGCTCACCACCTTGGGCTTCAGATACGCAGTATTTT. This sequence encodes CSSSPPWASDTQYF.

A remark on this clonotype: A much bigger clone sits one base away, suggesting this may be a read error. V is TRBV19 and J is TRBJ2-1, with a tentative D call TRBD2 (5 bases). The CDR3 is made up of 15 amino acids. CDR1 and CDR2 from the germline V gene are LNHDA and SQIVND (reference sequence). V dropped 4 bases and J dropped 10 bases, with 20 bases sitting between them. The CDR3 spells CASSTLEGTLREQFF. The CDR3, as DNA: TGTGCCAGTAGTACCTTAGAGGGAACCTTAAGAGAGCAGTTCTTC. Drawing the rest from reference TRBV19 and TRBJ2-1, the complete variable domain is DGGITQSPKYLFRKEGQNVTLSCEQNLNHDAMYWYRQDPGQGLRLIYYSQIVNDFQKGDIAEGYSVSREKKESFPLTVTSAQKNPTAFYLCASSTLEGTLREQFFGPGTRLTVL.

This clonotype has a single count. The rearrangement links TRBV7-2 to TRBJ2-5; TRBD2 might be the D (5 bases). The length of the CDR3 is 13 residues. CDR1 is SGHTA and CDR2 is FQGNSA in the germline V gene. Trimming shortened V by 6 bases and J by 3 bases, and 11 bases separated the two germline ends. The CDR3 region is CASRIRGEETQYF. In nucleotides, the CDR3 is TGTGCCAGCAGAATCCGGGGAGAAGAGACCCAGTACTTC.

As to this clonotype: This could be a read error, since a much larger clone is one nucleotide away. The V call is TRBV19, the J call TRBJ2-1; D might be TRBD1 or TRBD2, each matching 5 bases. Germline V gene lookup returns CDR1 LNHDA and CDR2 SQIVND (reference sequence). The CDR3 consists of 13 residues. CDR3 loop: CVSSPGTSNEQFF. Here the CDR3 DNA reads TGTGTCAGTAGTCCCGGGACCAGCAATGAGCAGTTCTTC.

As for this clonotype: One base away lies a much larger clone, so this may be a sequencing read error. The V gene is TRBV4-1, the J gene TRBJ2-1, with no clear D. In germline, CDR1 is MGHRA, CDR2 YSYEKL. This CDR3 region has 12 residues. CDR3 in amino acids: CASSQDFTERFF. CDR3 sequence (DNA): TGCGCCAGCAGCCAAGACTTCACTGAGCGGTTCTTC.

To note about this clonotype: A single base separates this from a much larger clone, so it may be a read error. The V call is TRBV12-3 or TRBV12-4, the J call TRBJ1-1; D ambiguous. The CDR3 runs 15 residues. Trimming left V 6 bases short and J 1 base short, with 15 bases between. In DNA form, the CDR3 reads TGTGCCAGCAGCCGGACGGAACTTGCGAACACTGAAGCTTTCTTT. Its translation is CASSRTELANTEAFF.

Regarding this clonotype: A clone one base away is much larger, so this may be a read error. The chain links TRBV28 to TRBJ2-7; the match to TRBD2 covers 10 bases. CDR1 MDHEN and CDR2 SYDVKM come from the germline V gene. There are 14 residues in the CDR3. CDR3 region: CASLLAGGIYEQYF. CDR3 bases: TGTGCGAGTCTGTTAGCGGGAGGTATCTACGAGCAGTACTTC.

The chain couples TRBV10-3 to TRBJ2-3; D gene ambiguous. The CDR3 spans 13 residues. Germline V gives CDR1 ENHRY, CDR2 SYGVKD. The V gene lost 6 bases and the J gene lost 0 bases, with 7 bases spanning the gap. The CDR3 loop is CAISGVSTDTQYF. The CDR3, as DNA: TGTGCCATCAGCGGCGTAAGCACAGATACGCAGTATTTT.

Of note for this clonotype: The junction departs from germline at one end; a sequencing error may be responsible. The genes are TRBV2 and TRBJ2-1, with TRBD2 as a possible D gene (6 bases). The CDR3 totals 15 residues. Germline V gene lookup returns CDR1 SNHLY and CDR2 FYNNEI. The CDR3 protein is CASSESGGSRNEKFF. Here the CDR3 DNA reads TGTGCCAGCAGTGAATCCGGGGGTAGTCGCAATGAGAAGTTCTTC.

Of note for this clonotype: Germline is not matched at one junction end, which may reflect a read error. V gene TRBV20-1 combines with J gene TRBJ1-2; TRBD1 aligns across 7 bases. Per germline, CDR1 DFQATT and CDR2 SNEGSKA (reference sequence). This CDR3 has 14 residues. The CDR3 region is CSASQGVGSYGYSF. For the CDR3, the DNA is TGCAGTGCTTCTCAGGGGGTTGGGTCCTATGGCTACAGCTTC.

In the case of this clonotype: Relative to the germline gene, one junction end is altered; a read error may explain this. This chain connects TRBV5-4 to TRBJ2-3; TRBD1 is a possible D gene (5 bases). From germline, CDR1 is SGHNT and CDR2 YYREEE (reference sequence). This CDR3 has 14 amino acids. The CDR3 is CASSLGVGTDTRYF. Here the CDR3 DNA reads TGTGCCAGCAGCTTAGGGGTTGGCACAGATACGCGGTATTTT.

This clonotype was seen a few times. The V gene is TRBV19, the J gene TRBJ2-5; tentatively, D is TRBD1 (5 bases). The CDR3 extends over 13 amino acids. CDR1 LNHDA and CDR2 SQIVND come from the germline V gene (reference sequence). V gave up 6 bases and J gave up 5 bases, with 13 bases separating them. As DNA, the CDR3 is TGTGCCAGTAGACCGGACACTACTGAGACCCAGTACTTC. Protein: CASRPDTTETQYF. The whole variable domain, remainder taken from reference TRBV19 and TRBJ2-5, is DGGITQSPKYLFRKEGQNVTLSCEQNLNHDAMYWYRQDPGQGLRLIYYSQIVNDFQKGDIAEGYSVSREKKESFPLTVTSAQKNPTAFYLCASRPDTTETQYFGPGTRLLVL.

The V call is TRBV6-5, the J call TRBJ1-1, with D unclear. Germline assignment: CDR1 MNHEY and CDR2 SVGAGI. The V end lost 7 bases, the J end lost 11 bases, and 20 bases lay between the germline ends. The CDR3 is made up of 13 amino acids. The CDR3 reads CASNGRMNTGAFF. CDR3 bases: TGTGCCAGCAATGGACGGATGAACACTGGGGCTTTCTTT.

As concerns this clonotype: This sequence may be a read error, since a much larger clone differs from it by one base. The V gene is TRBV28, the J gene TRBJ1-4; possible D gene TRBD1, 5 bases. V was pared by 7 bases and J by 8 bases, with 23 bases between. The CDR3 runs to 16 residues. Germline lookup yields CDR1 MDHEN and CDR2 SYDVKM. CDR3 in DNA: TGTGCCAGCACCACCCCGATTGTCAGGGAAGGCGAAAAACTGTTTTTT. The encoded protein is CASTTPIVREGEKLFF.

This clonotype was counted a single time. A much more abundant neighbour one base away suggests this may be a read error. V and J are TRBV3-1 and TRBJ2-1, with D uncertain. This CDR3 has 15 residues. Germline CDR1 is LGHDT and CDR2 is YNNKEL (reference sequence). The V gene lost 5 bases and the J gene lost 2 bases, with 13 bases spanning the gap. CDR3 sequence: CASSLEQSPYNEQFF. CDR3 coding DNA: TGTGCCAGCAGCTTGGAGCAATCCCCCTACAATGAGCAGTTCTTC.

For this clonotype: A much larger clone sits a single nucleotide away, making a read error possible. The chain couples TRBV7-9 to TRBJ2-1; perhaps TRBD1 as D (6 bases). V lost 5 bases, J lost 5 bases, and 19 bases lay in between. The CDR3 loop spans 16 amino acids. Germline values: CDR1 SEHNR, CDR2 FQNEAQ (reference sequence). The CDR3 coding sequence is TGTGCCAGCAGCCACCATAGAATGACAGGTAACAATGAGCAGTTCTTC. Encoded protein: CASSHHRMTGNNEQFF. The full variable domain, completed using reference TRBV7-9 and TRBJ2-1, is DTGVSQNPRHKITKRGQNVTFRCDPISEHNRLYWYRQTLGQGPEFLTYFQNEAQLEKSRLLSDRFSAERPKGSFSTLEIQRTEQGDSAMYLCASSHHRMTGNNEQFFGPGTRLTVL.

The rearrangement uses TRBV20-1 and TRBJ1-1; D gene ambiguous. V was pared by 5 bases and J by 0 bases, with 19 bases between. The CDR3 loop spans 16 amino acids. Germline CDR1 is DFQATT and CDR2 is SNEGSKA (reference sequence). CDR3 in DNA: TGCAGTGCTGAGTGGATAGGACCGTATATGAACACTGAAGCTTTCTTT. It is translated as CSAEWIGPYMNTEAFF.

The sample holds many counts of this clonotype. V gene TRBV6-1 combines with J gene TRBJ2-5; D not resolved. The CDR3 covers 13 residues. The germline V and J ends were trimmed by 6 bases and 0 bases, with 8 bases remaining between them. Germline CDR1 is MNHNS and CDR2 is SASEGT. The CDR3 is CASSTPYQETQYF. In nucleotides, the CDR3 is TGTGCCAGCAGCACCCCGTACCAAGAGACCCAGTACTTC.

The CDR3 bases are TGTGCCAGCAGTGAAGTTGGGACAGGGAATCTCGAGCAGTACTTC. Residues: CASSEVGTGNLEQYF. The chain recombines TRBV25-1 with TRBJ2-7, with 9 positions matching TRBD1. Germline CDR1 reads MGHDK; CDR2 reads SYGVNS. CDR3 length equals 15 residues. V shed 2 bases, J shed 6 bases, and the junction held 8 bases outside the gene matches.

Worth noting for this clonotype: Since a much larger clone is just one base distant, this may be a read error. The chain recombines TRBV28 with TRBJ2-7; 9 bases line up with TRBD1. Germline CDR1 MDHEN, CDR2 SYDVKM. The CDR3 is 16 residues long. Germline trimming cut 4 bases from V and 3 bases from J; bases unmatched to any gene: 10. CDR3 nucleotide sequence: TGTGCCAGCAGTTCCGGGCCGGGACAGGGAAACTACGAGCAGTACTTC. This codes for CASSSGPGQGNYEQYF.

A word on this clonotype: It may be a read error: a sequence one base away is much more abundant. The chain is built from TRBV6-5 and TRBJ2-1, with a possible D match to TRBD2 (5 bases). This CDR3 region has 15 residues. Trimming pared 0 bases from V and 9 bases from J, leaving 15 bases between. CDR1 and CDR2 from the germline V gene are MNHEY and SVGAGI. The CDR3 is CASSYSANGIGEQFF. The DNA for the CDR3 is TGTGCCAGCAGTTACTCGGCTAACGGGATTGGTGAGCAGTTCTTC.

As concerns this clonotype: A read error is possible here, since a much larger clone lies one base away. CDR3: CASTASRSRDEQLF. The CDR3 nucleotides read TGTGCCAGCACCGCCTCTCGGAGCAGAGATGAGCAGCTCTTC. The rearrangement uses TRBV6-2 or TRBV6-3 and TRBJ2-1; D not certain. CDR1 is MNHEY, CDR2 SVGEGT, per germline. This CDR3 is built from 14 residues.

V gene TRBV7-9 combines with J gene TRBJ2-7; weak D call: TRBD1 (6 bases). Germline assignment: CDR1 SEHNR and CDR2 FQNEAQ (reference sequence). This CDR3 comprises 18 residues. V lost 2 bases and J 5 bases, leaving 25 bases between the germline ends. CDR3 sequence: CASSLNPRTQGSSNEQYF. CDR3 in DNA: TGTGCCAGCAGCTTAAACCCCCGTACTCAGGGGAGTAGTAACGAGCAGTACTTC.